The 18 T cell receptor beta chains reported below all come from one sample, sequenced in a study of cytomegalovirus exposure and HLA in healthy donors. Primers: 60 Vbeta forward and 13 Jbeta reverse. The data were produced by immunoSEQ multiplex PCR, yet TCRdb's version contains in-frame clones alone and is incomplete. This sample yields approximately 160,000 clones, of which about four fifths are seen a single time; 0.77% belongs to the top ten. The sequencing sample was made of PBMCs. The receptors originated from a woman in her late teens or twenties in good health and CMV-seronegative.

The chain has TRBV10-2 and TRBJ1-6, with 12 bases that match TRBD1. Germline V gene data show CDR1 as WSHSY and CDR2 as SAAADI. Trimming took 6 bases from V and 10 from J; bases not matched to a gene: 16. The CDR3 totals 18 residues. The CDR3 DNA sequence: TGCGCCAGCAGCTGGGGACAGGGGGCCGGGGGGTTCGGGTCACCCCTCCACTTT. It translates to CASSWGQGAGGFGSPLHF.

This clone was detected only a few times. This sequence joins TRBV11-3 and TRBJ2-1, with D hard to call. Germline V gives CDR1 SGHNT, CDR2 YENEEA. This CDR3 is 13 amino acids long. V was trimmed by 5 bases and J by 6 bases, leaving 11 bases between them. The DNA of the CDR3 is TGTGCCAGCAGCCTTGGCGGTAGCAATGAGCAGTTCTTC. It codes for CASSLGGSNEQFF.

This chain connects TRBV7-3 to TRBJ1-1, with TRBD1 identical over 9 bases. Germline values: CDR1 SGHTA, CDR2 FQGTGA. CDR3 size: 17 residues. With V trimmed by 4 bases and J by 4 bases, 13 bases remained unmatched. The CDR3 bases are TGTGCCAGCAGCTCATACAGGGGGCGCGAGGCTGTCACTGAAGCTTTCTTT. Amino acid sequence: CASSSYRGREAVTEAFF. Combining the CDR3 with reference TRBV7-3 and TRBJ1-1 gives the whole variable domain GAGVSQTPSNKVTEKGKYVELRCDPISGHTALYWYRQSLGQGPEFLIYFQGTGAADDSGLPNDRFFAVRPEGSVSTLKIQRTERGDSAVYLCASSSYRGREAVTEAFFGQGTRLTVV.

This chain joins TRBV6-5 and TRBJ2-3; maybe TRBD2 (7 bases). The V gene lost 2 bases and the J gene lost 2 bases, with 14 bases spanning the gap. The CDR3 spans 16 residues. Germline V gives CDR1 MNHEY, CDR2 SVGAGI. This CDR3 reads CASSYQRGGPTDTQYF. Here the CDR3 DNA reads TGTGCCAGCAGTTACCAGAGGGGGGGCCCCACAGATACGCAGTATTTT.

This sequence joins TRBV5-1 and TRBJ2-7, with 7 bases aligning to TRBD2. Germline CDR1 reads SGHRS; CDR2 reads YFSETQ. V shed 0 bases and J 3 bases; nucleotides not matched to a gene: 3. The CDR3 has 14 residues. The CDR3 region has the DNA TGCGCCAGCAGCTTGGAGGCGGGGGTCTACGAGCAGTACTTC. It is translated as CASSLEAGVYEQYF.

The V gene is TRBV29-1, the J gene TRBJ2-7, with 8 bases identical to TRBD1. The J segment lost 5 bases and the V segment lost 4 bases, leaving 4 bases of the junction unmatched. Germline V gene sequence: CDR1 SQVTM, CDR2 ANQGSEA. The CDR3 runs to 12 residues. CDR3 sequence: CSVGPGGHEQYF. The CDR3 nucleotides are TGCAGCGTTGGCCCAGGGGGCCACGAGCAGTACTTC.

The chain is built from TRBV5-1 and TRBJ2-7; maybe TRBD2 (5 bases). Germline CDR1 and CDR2: SGHRS and YFSETQ. V lost 6 bases, J lost 4 bases, and 17 bases lay in between. The CDR3 covers 14 residues. The CDR3 DNA reads TGCGCCAGCACCCTCACTCCCCTAGCTTACGAGCAGTACTTC. This encodes CASTLTPLAYEQYF.

This clone has just a few counts. The rearrangement links TRBV5-6 to TRBJ2-2, with 7 positions matching TRBD2. With 1 base clipped from V and 6 bases from J, the junction kept 0 bases outside the gene matches. The CDR3 is made up of 13 amino acids. The germline V gene has CDR1 SGHDT and CDR2 YYEEEE. For the CDR3, the DNA is TGTGCCAGCAGCTTGACTAGCGCCGGGGAGCTGTTTTTT. This codes for CASSLTSAGELFF.

This sequence joins TRBV10-3 and TRBJ2-5; D perhaps matches TRBD2 (5 bases). The CDR3 has 15 residues. The V gene lost 2 bases and the J gene lost 9 bases, with 19 bases spanning the gap. Per germline, CDR1 ENHRY and CDR2 SYGVKD. DNA for the CDR3: TGTGCCATCAGTGAGGATATAGGACCCTCGCGGGCCCAGTACTTC. Its protein is CAISEDIGPSRAQYF.

This clone appeared once. V gene TRBV27 combines with J gene TRBJ1-5; a weak D match, TRBD1 (5 bases). CDR1 and CDR2 from the germline V gene are MNHEY and SMNVEV (reference sequence). Trimming removed 5 bases at V and 7 bases at J, with 15 bases between. The CDR3 runs to 14 residues. The CDR3 is CASSPSRGWQPQHF. DNA for the CDR3: TGTGCCAGCAGTCCAAGCCGGGGGTGGCAGCCCCAGCATTTT.

The chain carries TRBV4-1 and TRBJ2-1, with D perhaps TRBD2 (6 bases). Trimming stripped 3 bases from V and 2 bases from J, with 8 bases between. CDR1 is MGHRA and CDR2 is YSYEKL in the germline V gene. CDR3 length: 14 residues. The CDR3 loop is CASSHPGAYNEQFF. Here the CDR3 DNA reads TGCGCCAGCAGCCATCCGGGGGCCTACAATGAGCAGTTCTTC.

V usage is TRBV5-1 and J usage is TRBJ2-7; 11 bases agree with TRBD2. Germline lookup yields CDR1 SGHRS and CDR2 YFSETQ. CDR3 length equals 14 residues. V trimming: 4 bases; J trimming: 6 bases; junction bases outside the gene matches: 6. CDR3 bases: TGCGCCAGCAGCCCGACTAGCGGGACGTCCGAGCAGTACTTC. It is translated as CASSPTSGTSEQYF. Variable domain in full (rest from reference TRBV5-1 and TRBJ2-7): KAGVTQTPRYLIKTRGQQVTLSCSPISGHRSVSWYQQTPGQGLQFLFEYFSETQRNKGNFPGRFSGRQFSNSRSEMNVSTLELGDSALYLCASSPTSGTSEQYFGPGTRLTVT.

The chain couples TRBV4-2 to TRBJ2-5, with a tentative D call TRBD2 (5 bases). The CDR3 sequence is 16 residues long. The germline V and J ends were trimmed by 1 base and 2 bases, with 14 bases remaining between them. Looked up from germline, CDR1 is LGHNA and CDR2 is YNFKEQ. The CDR3, as DNA: TGTGCCAGCAGCCAAGGCGCGAGCGGCACGCAAGAGACCCAGTACTTC. Its protein product is CASSQGASGTQETQYF.

The chain combines TRBV18 with TRBJ1-3, with 9 bases aligning to TRBD1. With 3 bases clipped from V and 1 base from J, the junction kept 7 bases outside the gene matches. CDR3 length equals 17 residues. Germline assignment: CDR1 KGHSH and CDR2 LQKENI. CDR3 protein: CASSPLGTGTSGNTIYF. CDR3 sequence (DNA): TGTGCCAGCTCACCGCTAGGGACAGGGACTTCTGGAAACACCATATATTTT.

V is TRBV27 and J is TRBJ2-7; 9 bases agree with TRBD1. Germline CDR1 is MNHEY and CDR2 is SMNVEV (reference sequence). The junction had 11 bases not matched to a gene; V was cut back by 0 bases and J by 5 bases. The CDR3 runs to 17 residues. CDR3: CASSLSPHPGQGNEQYF. The CDR3 bases are TGTGCCAGCAGTTTATCCCCGCACCCGGGACAGGGTAACGAGCAGTACTTC.

This sequence joins TRBV7-3 and TRBJ2-7; 10 nucleotides match TRBD1. CDR3 size: 14 residues. V gave up 5 bases and J gave up 6 bases; unmatched junction bases: 7. CDR1 and CDR2 from the germline V gene are SGHTA and FQGTGA. The DNA of the CDR3 is TGTGCCAGCAGCCCCAGGACAGGGGGGGGCGAGCAGTACTTC. Its translation: CASSPRTGGGEQYF. Full variable domain (rest looked up from reference TRBV7-3 and TRBJ2-7): GAGVSQTPSNKVTEKGKYVELRCDPISGHTALYWYRQSLGQGPEFLIYFQGTGAADDSGLPNDRFFAVRPEGSVSTLKIQRTERGDSAVYLCASSPRTGGGEQYFGPGTRLTVT.

This chain joins TRBV29-1 and TRBJ1-1; D may be TRBD1 (5 bases). In germline, CDR1 is SQVTM, CDR2 ANQGSEA. This CDR3 has 16 residues. V was pared by 7 bases and J by 2 bases, with 23 bases between. The CDR3 coding sequence is TGCAGCGCTATAGGCCTAATAACAGGAGCCAACACTGAAGCTTTCTTT. As protein: CSAIGLITGANTEAFF.

The V and J genes are TRBV28 and TRBJ1-5; perhaps TRBD1 as D (6 bases). Germline V gives CDR1 MDHEN, CDR2 SYDVKM. V was shortened by 2 bases and J by 6 bases, with 20 bases between the two germline ends. This CDR3 has 17 amino acids. The CDR3, as DNA: TGTGCCAGCAGTTTACGCCCGCGCGGACAGTTTGGTCAGCCCCAGCATTTT. It translates to CASSLRPRGQFGQPQHF.